The 29 T cell receptor beta chains reported below all come from one sample, sequenced in a study of radiation and T cells in renal cell carcinoma. Noted time point: blood 2 weeks post-SBRT. Treatment here: 15 Gy SBRT to primary tumor, nephrectomy 4 weeks later. Data came from immunoSEQ multiplex PCR; TCRdb stores just in-frame clones and leaves some out. This table holds roughly 130,000 clones, roughly four fifths found once. The sample was blood, taken from a patient whose treatment included radiotherapy and nephrectomy. These receptor sequences come from an older woman with renal cell carcinoma.

This chain links TRBV28 with TRBJ2-6; unclear D gene. V lost 3 bases to trimming and J lost 1 base, with 7 bases between them. The CDR3 is 15 amino acids. Germline CDR1 MDHEN, CDR2 SYDVKM. The CDR3 reads CASSFRGSGANVLTF. Written as DNA, the CDR3 is TGTGCCAGCAGTTTTCGTGGGTCTGGGGCCAACGTCCTGACTTTC.

The sample holds a few counts of this clone. CDR3 in DNA: TGTGCCAGCAGCCGGACAGGGGTCGGAAACACCATATATTTT. Protein sequence: CASSRTGVGNTIYF. The chain recombines TRBV6-5 with TRBJ1-3, with 9 bases that match TRBD1. The CDR3 spans 14 residues. V lost 6 bases, J lost 4 bases, and 4 bases stayed unmatched. Germline values: CDR1 MNHEY, CDR2 SVGAGI.

The gene calls are TRBV10-3 and TRBJ1-1, with TRBD1 as a possible D gene (5 bases). The germline V and J ends were trimmed by 4 bases and 6 bases, with 21 bases remaining between them. There are 16 residues in the CDR3. Germline V gene sequence: CDR1 ENHRY, CDR2 SYGVKD. CDR3 coding DNA: TGTGCCATCAGTGCCCCACGGGGGGGTCTTGCTTCTGAAGCTTTCTTT. Translated: CAISAPRGGLASEAFF.

The rearrangement uses TRBV5-4 and TRBJ2-5, with TRBD1 identical over 7 bases. The CDR3 extends over 14 amino acids. Per the germline V gene, CDR1 is SGHNT and CDR2 is YYREEE (reference sequence). J gave up 5 bases and V 4 bases, and 8 bases lay outside the gene matches. The CDR3 loop is CASSQQGMLETQYF. The CDR3 DNA reads TGTGCCAGCAGCCAACAGGGGATGTTGGAGACCCAGTACTTC.

V and J are TRBV25-1 and TRBJ2-6, with no clear D. The V and J ends lost 7 bases and 0 bases respectively, with 1 base between them. From germline, CDR1 is MGHDK and CDR2 SYGVNS. This CDR3 region has 12 residues. As DNA, the CDR3 is TGTGCCAGCACCTCTGGGGCCAACGTCCTGACTTTC. Its translation is CASTSGANVLTF.

The V call is TRBV28, the J call TRBJ2-7; D is possibly TRBD2 (6 bases). The CDR3 length is 15 residues. With 3 bases removed from V and 2 bases from J, the gap between germline ends came to 14 bases. Per the germline V gene, CDR1 is MDHEN and CDR2 is SYDVKM. The CDR3 coding sequence is TGTGCCAGCAGTTTTGTAGCGGAAGCTGCCTACGAGCAGTACTTC. It translates to CASSFVAEAAYEQYF.

This chain connects TRBV27 to TRBJ2-3; a weak D match, TRBD1 (6 bases). Trimming cost V 6 bases and J 4 bases, with 14 bases left between them. CDR3 size: 14 residues. Germline V gene lookup returns CDR1 MNHEY and CDR2 SMNVEV (reference sequence). The CDR3 DNA sequence: TGTGCCAGCAGCTACCTACAGGGAGCAGATACGCAGTATTTT. Translated: CASSYLQGADTQYF.

The genes are TRBV7-3 and TRBJ2-5; a possible D gene is TRBD2 (6 bases). This CDR3 region has 15 residues. The V and J ends lost 0 bases and 5 bases respectively, with 13 bases between them. Germline assignment: CDR1 SGHTA and CDR2 FQGTGA. The CDR3 DNA is TGTGCCAGCAGCTTAACAGGGGCTGGGAGGGAGACCCAGTACTTC. Its protein product is CASSLTGAGRETQYF.

V usage is TRBV27 and J usage is TRBJ2-7; possibly TRBD2 for D (6 bases). Trimming took off 0 bases at V and 2 bases at J, with 11 bases between the two ends. The V gene's germline CDR1 is MNHEY and CDR2 SMNVEV (reference sequence). This CDR3 is 15 amino acids long. CDR3 coding DNA: TGTGCCAGCAGTTTATCGTGGGGGGAAACCTACGAGCAGTACTTC. Translating gives CASSLSWGETYEQYF.

The chain couples TRBV6-1 to TRBJ2-7, with D hard to call. This CDR3 is 12 amino acids long. Germline-derived CDR1 and CDR2 are MNHNS and SASEGT. V was clipped by 3 bases and J by 4 bases, with 7 bases between them. The CDR3 loop is CASSDWPYEQYF. CDR3 coding DNA: TGTGCCAGCAGTGATTGGCCGTACGAGCAGTACTTC.

This clone was seen a few times. The chain recombines TRBV9 with TRBJ2-1; a possible D gene is TRBD2 (6 bases). V was clipped by 3 bases and J by 6 bases, with 10 bases between them. Germline V gene sequence: CDR1 SGDLS, CDR2 YYNGEE. The CDR3 spans 13 residues. The CDR3 sequence: CASSAISGNEQFF. The CDR3 DNA sequence: TGTGCCAGCAGCGCAATTAGCGGCAATGAGCAGTTCTTC.

J is TRBJ1-1 and V is TRBV6-5; a weak D match, TRBD1 (5 bases). In germline, CDR1 is MNHEY, CDR2 SVGAGI. This CDR3 is 13 amino acids long. Trimming stripped 6 bases from V and 7 bases from J, with 15 bases between. The CDR3 is CASRPNDRFEAFF. CDR3 nucleotides: TGTGCCAGCAGACCTAACGACAGATTTGAAGCTTTCTTT.

The chain employs TRBV5-1 and TRBJ1-1, with D possibly TRBD1 on 5 matching bases. The CDR3 extends over 13 amino acids. The V end was cut by 2 bases, the J end by 7 bases, with 12 bases between. The germline V gene has CDR1 SGHRS and CDR2 YFSETQ. The CDR3 coding sequence is TGCGCCAGCAGCTTTAGTGGGGCGAGTGAAGCTTTCTTT. Encoded protein: CASSFSGASEAFF.

The chain couples TRBV7-9 to TRBJ1-2; no clear D. CDR1 SEHNR and CDR2 FQNEAQ come from the germline V gene (reference sequence). With 5 bases removed from V and 8 bases from J, the gap between germline ends came to 12 bases. CDR3 length: 12 amino acids. Here the CDR3 DNA reads TGTGCCAGCAGCCTGGACCCCCGGGGCTACACCTTC. This translates into CASSLDPRGYTF. Supplemented by reference TRBV7-9 and TRBJ1-2, the full variable domain reads DTGVSQNPRHKITKRGQNVTFRCDPISEHNRLYWYRQTLGQGPEFLTYFQNEAQLEKSRLLSDRFSAERPKGSFSTLEIQRTEQGDSAMYLCASSLDPRGYTFGSGTRLTVV.

The chain has TRBV7-2 and TRBJ2-3; D unresolved. This CDR3 has 14 residues. Germline CDR1 reads SGHTA; CDR2 reads FQGNSA. V lost 0 bases to trimming and J lost 2 bases, with 6 bases between them. The CDR3 region has the DNA TGTGCCAGCAGCTTAGCCAGCGTCACAGATACGCAGTATTTT. It encodes CASSLASVTDTQYF. Full variable domain (outside the CDR3, taken from reference TRBV7-2 and TRBJ2-3): GAGVSQSPSNKVTEKGKDVELRCDPISGHTALYWYRQSLGQGLEFLIYFQGNSAPDKSGLPSDRFSAERTGGSVSTLTIQRTQQEDSAVYLCASSLASVTDTQYFGPGTRLTVL.

The CDR3 nucleotides are TGTGCCAGTAGTGCAACTTGGGGGGGCCCGTCCTACAATGAGCAGTTCTTC. Amino acid sequence: CASSATWGGPSYNEQFF. This sequence joins TRBV19 and TRBJ2-1, with a tentative D call TRBD2 (7 bases). V was trimmed by 5 bases and J by 1 base, leaving 18 bases between them. This CDR3 comprises 17 residues. Germline CDR1 reads LNHDA; CDR2 reads SQIVND (reference sequence). Drawing the rest from reference TRBV19 and TRBJ2-1, the complete variable domain is DGGITQSPKYLFRKEGQNVTLSCEQNLNHDAMYWYRQDPGQGLRLIYYSQIVNDFQKGDIAEGYSVSREKKESFPLTVTSAQKNPTAFYLCASSATWGGPSYNEQFFGPGTRLTVL.

The chain joins TRBV27 to TRBJ1-4; 8 nucleotides align to TRBD1. Germline V CDR1 and CDR2: MNHEY, SMNVEV (reference sequence). There are 15 residues in the CDR3. Trimming took 5 bases from V and 6 from J; bases not matched to a gene: 8. The CDR3 DNA reads as TGTGCCAGCAGTCAGCCGGGACAGGAGGATGAAAAACTGTTTTTT. It codes for CASSQPGQEDEKLFF.

This chain links TRBV5-4 with TRBJ2-3, with TRBD2 identical over 9 bases. Germline V gene lookup returns CDR1 SGHNT and CDR2 YYREEE (reference sequence). The CDR3 is 17 residues long. The ends lost 0 bases at V and 2 bases at J; junction bases unmatched: 7. CDR3 sequence: CASSLGGGGVFTDTQYF. Here the CDR3 DNA reads TGTGCCAGCAGCTTGGGCGGGGGGGGCGTTTTCACAGATACGCAGTATTTT.

V usage is TRBV4-2 and J usage is TRBJ2-5; 9 bases match TRBD2. In germline, CDR1 is LGHNA, CDR2 YNFKEQ. The V and J ends lost 3 bases and 2 bases, in that order; junction bases with no gene match: 7. The CDR3 loop spans 16 amino acids. In DNA, the CDR3 is TGTGCCAGCAGCCAGGGGCCTAGCGGGATGCAAGAGACCCAGTACTTC. This codes for CASSQGPSGMQETQYF.

The CDR3 sequence: CAIRRGLDTDTQYF. The CDR3, as DNA: TGTGCCATCAGGCGGGGACTCGACACAGATACGCAGTATTTT. The chain couples TRBV10-3 to TRBJ2-3; a weak D match, TRBD2 (6 bases). V dropped 6 bases and J dropped 2 bases, with 12 bases sitting between them. Per germline, CDR1 ENHRY and CDR2 SYGVKD. The CDR3 runs to 14 residues.

This chain links TRBV6-1 with TRBJ1-2; a possible D gene is TRBD1 (6 bases). Trimming took 1 base from V and 12 from J, leaving 21 bases between them. This CDR3 comprises 15 residues. The germline gives CDR1 MNHNS, CDR2 SASEGT. This chain's CDR3 is CASSEEGGRGGGHTF. CDR3 DNA: TGTGCCAGCAGTGAAGAGGGGGGCCGCGGAGGAGGGCACACCTTC.

The chain employs TRBV7-2 and TRBJ2-5; TRBD2 matches at 8 bases. CDR3 length equals 15 residues. V trimming: 5 bases; J trimming: 2 bases; junction bases outside the gene matches: 7. Germline loops: CDR1 SGHTA, CDR2 FQGNSA. CDR3: CASSRGGAIQETQYF. The CDR3 DNA reads TGTGCCAGCAGCCGGGGGGGAGCTATTCAAGAGACCCAGTACTTC.

V gene TRBV7-9 combines with J gene TRBJ2-6; the D gene is possibly TRBD1 (6 bases). Germline V gene sequence: CDR1 SEHNR, CDR2 FQNEAQ (reference sequence). V was clipped by 5 bases and J by 0 bases, with 17 bases between them. The CDR3 is made up of 18 amino acids. CDR3 in amino acids: CASSVDRFSGSGANVLTF. In nucleotides, the CDR3 is TGTGCCAGCAGCGTCGACAGGTTCTCGGGCTCTGGGGCCAACGTCCTGACTTTC.

This clone appeared a few times. The CDR3 DNA sequence: TGTGCCAGCAGCTTAGTCGGAGATACGCAGTATTTT. This encodes CASSLVGDTQYF. The rearrangement uses TRBV7-6 and TRBJ2-3, with D unclear. The CDR3 runs to 12 residues. V dropped 1 base and J dropped 5 bases, with 4 bases sitting between them. Germline V CDR1 and CDR2: SGHVS, FNYEAQ.

The chain employs TRBV4-1 and TRBJ1-1; 7 positions agree with TRBD1. The CDR3 loop spans 15 amino acids. The V segment lost 4 bases and the J segment 0 bases; nucleotides outside the gene matches: 5. Germline-derived CDR1 and CDR2 are MGHRA and YSYEKL. The CDR3 is CASSPKGQLNTEAFF. The CDR3 DNA follows: TGCGCCAGCAGCCCCAAGGGACAGCTGAACACTGAAGCTTTCTTT.

The chain carries TRBV28 and TRBJ2-7; 10 positions match TRBD2. The CDR3 is made up of 16 amino acids. V gave up 4 bases and J gave up 2 bases; unmatched junction bases: 8. The germline CDR1 and CDR2 sequences are MDHEN and SYDVKM. CDR3 residues: CASSSRTSGPPYEQYF. In DNA form, the CDR3 reads TGTGCCAGCAGTTCTCGGACTAGCGGCCCCCCCTACGAGCAGTACTTC.

J is TRBJ2-5 and V is TRBV7-3; 14 nucleotides agree with TRBD2. V gave up 5 bases and J gave up 5 bases; unmatched junction bases: 4. The CDR3 runs 15 residues. Looked up from germline, CDR1 is SGHTA and CDR2 is FQGTGA. The CDR3 region has the DNA TGTGCCAGCAGCCCGGGACTAGCGGGAGTCGAGACCCAGTACTTC. It is translated as CASSPGLAGVETQYF.

The V and J genes are TRBV5-1 and TRBJ2-5, with TRBD1 matching 12 bases. The CDR3 extends over 16 amino acids. Germline CDR1 and CDR2: SGHRS and YFSETQ. The ends lost 1 base at V and 5 bases at J; junction bases unmatched: 6. This chain's CDR3 is CASSLIGTGGQETQYF. The CDR3 DNA follows: TGCGCCAGCAGCTTGATAGGGACAGGGGGCCAGGAGACCCAGTACTTC.

The chain uses TRBV10-2 and TRBJ2-1, with 9 bases identical to TRBD1. CDR1 WSHSY and CDR2 SAAADI come from the germline V gene. The V segment lost 6 bases and the J segment 3 bases; nucleotides outside the gene matches: 0. The CDR3 loop spans 13 amino acids. CDR3 DNA sequence: TGCGCCAGCAGGGGACAGGGCTACAATGAGCAGTTCTTC. Translating it yields CASRGQGYNEQFF.